The rows below give T cell receptor beta chains drawn from one sample of a study of cytomegalovirus exposure and HLA in healthy donors. Using immunoSEQ multiplex PCR, the repertoire was profiled, and TCRdb retains in-frame clones only, with some absent. The sample has hundreds of thousands of clones; about 79% are singletons. Sequenced: PBMCs. The receptors were sampled from a man in his late teens or twenties in good health and CMV-seronegative. Each CDR3 is given without its conserved first and last residue. D genes are given only for firm matches.

d_call,v_call,j_call,cdr3_aa
TRBD1,TRBV6-1,TRBJ1-1,ASIPPGQGLGAF
.,TRBV7-6,TRBJ1-3,ASSLAGGANTIY
.,TRBV25-1,TRBJ1-5,ASSEAGAGEGNQPQH
TRBD2,TRBV30,TRBJ2-5,AWSVGGRGETQY
.,TRBV7-2,TRBJ2-7,ASSSASSVAYEQY
TRBD2,TRBV18,TRBJ2-3,ASSPIAGTTTDTQY
TRBD2,TRBV7-2,TRBJ2-4,ASSPGGINIQY
TRBD1,TRBV9,TRBJ1-3,ASSKGQGPSSGNTIY
TRBD1,TRBV7-9,TRBJ2-2,ASSPRGLHTGELF
.,TRBV9,TRBJ2-1,ASSVGLPSDEQF
.,TRBV7-2,TRBJ1-1,ASSFHTTSAEAF
.,TRBV29-1,TRBJ2-3,SVDDSFSSTDTQY
TRBD2,TRBV6-5,TRBJ2-2,ASRLRLATTGELF
TRBD2,TRBV4-3,TRBJ2-1,ASSPPGLDSSEQF
.,TRBV7-7,TRBJ2-5,ASSLAGGGEETQY
.,TRBV27,TRBJ2-2,ASSIAIRTGELF
TRBD2,TRBV6-5,TRBJ2-3,ASSYPGLAGTDTQY
.,TRBV30,TRBJ2-3,AWSGWEAVSTDTQY
TRBD2,TRBV4-2,TRBJ2-2,ASSQETSGRGTGELF
.,TRBV13,TRBJ2-7,ASSFAGRGYEQY
TRBD2,TRBV9,TRBJ2-1,ASSVAYSGLSYNEQF
TRBD2,TRBV7-8,TRBJ2-7,ASSLEASGAYEQY
TRBD2,TRBV29-1,TRBJ2-5,SVEGGATSGNQETQY
.,TRBV2,TRBJ2-5,ASMPRVHQETQY
.,TRBV7-2,TRBJ1-4,ASSSGQQEKLF
.,TRBV6-5,TRBJ1-4,ASSYRSVAGDEKLF
TRBD2,TRBV6-5,TRBJ2-1,ASTETSGRENEQF
.,TRBV18,TRBJ1-2,ASSPSTRGNDYGYT
TRBD2,TRBV5-1,TRBJ2-7,ASSPGLAVYEQY
TRBD1,TRBV18,TRBJ1-4,ASSPNRGWYEKLF
TRBD1,TRBV23-1,TRBJ2-5,ASSQSPGDRFQETQY
TRBD1,TRBV18,TRBJ2-3,ASSPPGQVITDTQY
TRBD1,TRBV29-1,TRBJ2-4,SAGDRGQLNIQY
.,TRBV7-2,TRBJ1-5,ASSSEGGSNNQPQH
.,TRBV27,TRBJ2-1,ASRRSSYNEQF
TRBD1,TRBV2,TRBJ2-5,ASLRGQGETQY
.,TRBV9,TRBJ2-3,ASSVAASTDTQY
TRBD2,TRBV6-6,TRBJ2-2,ASSLSGGADAGELF
.,TRBV7-7,TRBJ2-5,ASSSTPEETQY
TRBD1,TRBV28,TRBJ1-2,ASKLLGGGYGYT
.,TRBV30,TRBJ2-5,AWSVRSEETQY
TRBD2,TRBV30,TRBJ2-5,AWSHRGLALSAQY
TRBD1,TRBV7-3,TRBJ1-1,ASSRTGNIMNTEAF
TRBD2,TRBV14,TRBJ2-1,ASRERENAYNEQF
TRBD1,TRBV18,TRBJ2-7,ASSPGSGTGLGEQY
TRBD2,TRBV14,TRBJ2-1,ASSQDPALAGGHEQF
.,TRBV7-2,TRBJ1-5,ASSLVEDQPQH
.,TRBV30,TRBJ1-1,ACTPGPGFTDRAF
TRBD1,TRBV19,TRBJ2-7,ASSQGQTLRGQY
TRBD2,TRBV7-2,TRBJ2-5,ASSPRLAGGPLKETQY
.,TRBV30,TRBJ1-5,AWSTGRQGNQPQH
.,TRBV5-1,TRBJ2-5,ASSLAAGIETQY
TRBD1,TRBV19,TRBJ2-6,ASRGQGQANVLT
TRBD1,TRBV19,TRBJ2-7,ASSLRDRGGYEQY
TRBD1,TRBV19,TRBJ1-5,ASSIVHRGNQPQH
.,TRBV10-3,TRBJ2-3,AISPQGTDTQY
TRBD1,TRBV7-9,TRBJ1-5,ASTQGSGNQPQH
.,TRBV19,TRBJ2-5,ATQDVLGHRTETQY
TRBD1,TRBV28,TRBJ1-3,ASSPPTGTGRMPGNTIY
.,TRBV11-3,TRBJ2-7,ASSLDGDDEQY